This TCR beta chain came from a study of long-term antiretroviral therapy in people with HIV. Germline CDR1 and CDR2: SGHTS and YDEGEE. Trimming left V 4 bases short and J 4 bases short, with 20 bases between. This CDR3 is 16 amino acids long. They ran version v3.0 of the immunoSEQ assay at survey level. Sequencing used immunoSEQ multiplex PCR; TCRdb keeps in-frame clones, though not all of them. The sample yields approximately 19,000 clones, over 60% seen once. Sequencing used unsorted PBMCs, obtained 0.5 years before starting antiretroviral therapy. The origin of this receptor is a woman between 45 and 65 years old with HIV. The J gene is TRBJ2-5, the V gene TRBV5-8; D gene unclear. The CDR3 region has the DNA TGTGCCAGCAGCCCTAGATATGGCGGATGGGGAGAGACCCAGTACTTC. This sequence encodes CASSPRYGGWGETQYF.